The 10 T cell receptor beta chains presented below share a single source sample, sequenced in a study of response to subunit inactivated influenza vaccine. TCRdb reanalysed the RT-PCR reads using MiXCR and keeps one entry per CDR3 protein. In the table there are about 650,000 distinct CDR3 sequences, less than 20% of which are singletons. The material was PBMCs from blood, obtained 12 days after vaccination. These receptors were collected from a man aged 50 or older who received an inactivated influenza vaccine.

This chain connects TRBV5-1 to TRBJ2-7, with a tentative D call TRBD1 (5 bases). This CDR3 has 16 amino acids. Germline values: CDR1 SGHRS, CDR2 YFSETQ. Trimming took off 4 bases at V and 3 bases at J, with 20 bases between the two ends. Here the CDR3 reads CASSTGYRRSNYEQYF. Written as DNA, the CDR3 is TGCGCCAGCAGCACCGGATACAGGAGATCTAACTACGAGCAGTACTTC.

This clonotype has a handful of counts. J is TRBJ2-7 and V is TRBV11-2, with D perhaps matching TRBD1 or TRBD2 (6 bases each). The CDR3 sequence is 14 residues long. V lost 6 bases and J 5 bases, leaving 17 bases between the germline ends. The germline V gene has CDR1 SGHAT and CDR2 FQNNGV. Here the CDR3 DNA reads TGTGCCAGCAGATGGGGGGCTGGTCCCAACGAGCAGTACTTC. It codes for CASRWGAGPNEQYF.

Only a few counts were recorded for this clonotype. The CDR3: CASFWEGGGSEAFF. CDR3 DNA: TGTGCCAGCTTCTGGGAGGGGGGAGGGAGTGAAGCTTTCTTT. The chain joins TRBV6-1 to TRBJ1-1; tentatively, D is TRBD1 (6 bases). Trimming left V 8 bases short and J 7 bases short, with 20 bases between. Per germline, CDR1 MNHNS and CDR2 SASEGT. The CDR3 sequence is 14 residues long.

The CDR3 DNA sequence: TGTGCCAGCAGCGCCCGCTGGGGGGGCAACCAAGAGACCCAGTACTTC. Translating gives CASSARWGGNQETQYF. The rearrangement links TRBV9 to TRBJ2-5, with D perhaps TRBD2 (7 bases). Germline CDR1 SGDLS, CDR2 YYNGEE. CDR3 size: 16 residues. Trimming removed 3 bases at V and 0 bases at J, with 15 bases between.

This clonotype appeared a few times. The V call is TRBV28, the J call TRBJ2-4, with D possibly matching TRBD2 (5 bases). Germline V lookup: CDR1 MDHEN, CDR2 SYDVKM. V gave up 3 bases and J gave up 9 bases, with 9 bases separating them. The CDR3 consists of 12 residues. In nucleotides, the CDR3 is TGTGCCAGCAGTTTGATCGAGGGCATTCAGTACTTC. Its protein is CASSLIEGIQYF.

This clonotype was seen a few times. The chain carries TRBV15 and TRBJ2-7, with 8 bases aligning to TRBD1. V was pared by 9 bases and J by 3 bases, with 7 bases of the junction left unmatched. The CDR3 covers 13 residues. CDR1 LNHNV and CDR2 YYDKDF come from the germline V gene (reference sequence). CDR3 residues: CATSRTGSYEQYF. The CDR3 DNA reads as TGTGCCACTAGCCGGACAGGGAGCTACGAGCAGTACTTC. The complete variable domain, with remaining parts taken from reference TRBV15 and TRBJ2-7, reads DAMVIQNPRYQVTQFGKPVTLSCSQTLNHNVMYWYQQKSSQAPKLLFHYYDKDFNNEADTPDNFQSRRPNTSFCFLDIRSPGLGDTAMYLCATSRTGSYEQYFGPGTRLTVT.

The chain links TRBV11-2 to TRBJ2-7, with D perhaps being TRBD1 or TRBD2 (5 bases each). Deletions cut 5 bases from V and 3 bases from J, with 20 bases between. This CDR3 has 16 residues. The germline V gene has CDR1 SGHAT and CDR2 FQNNGV. CDR3 in amino acids: CASSPGLLGPNYEQYF. Here the CDR3 DNA reads TGTGCCAGCAGCCCGGGTTTGTTGGGACCGAACTACGAGCAGTACTTC.

The genes are TRBV20-1 and TRBJ2-6; unclear D gene. The germline gives CDR1 DFQATT, CDR2 SNEGSKA (reference sequence). The CDR3 spans 13 residues. Trimming stripped 2 bases from V and 2 bases from J, with 4 bases between. Written as DNA, the CDR3 is TGCAGTGCTAGATACGCTGGGGCCAACGTCCTGACTTTC. Amino acids: CSARYAGANVLTF.

This clonotype showed up many times. The rearrangement joins TRBV2 to TRBJ2-3; the D gene is possibly TRBD2 (6 bases). The CDR3 is 12 residues long. The germline CDR1 and CDR2 sequences are SNHLY and FYNNEI. Trimming left V 6 bases short and J 6 bases short, with 10 bases between. This CDR3 reads CASRGDLDTQYF. CDR3 in DNA: TGTGCCAGCAGAGGGGACTTGGATACGCAGTATTTT.

The genes are TRBV25-1 and TRBJ1-3; D is undetermined. Germline V CDR1 and CDR2: MGHDK, SYGVNS. The V gene lost 3 bases and the J gene lost 3 bases, with 15 bases spanning the gap. The CDR3 is made up of 16 amino acids. The CDR3 sequence is CASSDGSASNGNTIYF. CDR3 DNA: TGTGCCAGCAGTGACGGGTCGGCTTCCAATGGAAACACCATATATTTT.